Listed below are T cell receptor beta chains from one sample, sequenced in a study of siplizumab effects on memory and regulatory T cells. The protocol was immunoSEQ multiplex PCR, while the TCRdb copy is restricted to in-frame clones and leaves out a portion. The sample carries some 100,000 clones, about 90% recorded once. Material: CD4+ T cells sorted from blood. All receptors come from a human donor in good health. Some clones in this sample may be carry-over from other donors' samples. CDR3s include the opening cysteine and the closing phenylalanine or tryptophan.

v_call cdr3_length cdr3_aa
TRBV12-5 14 CASGLGQGRETQYF
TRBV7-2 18 CASSKGLAGAAEKKEQYF
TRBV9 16 CASSVGGSIPTGELFF
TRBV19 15 CASSSRARGNQPQHF
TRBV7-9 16 CASSLGRATNTGELFF
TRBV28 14 CASSLEQVIYEQYF
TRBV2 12 CASSVGGRGYTF
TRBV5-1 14 CASSQDGLNQPQHF
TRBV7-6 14 CASSLIGRGNEQFF
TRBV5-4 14 CASSLELTSSVQYF
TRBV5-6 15 CASSLGTGLTDTQYF
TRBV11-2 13 CASSARQAGGYTF
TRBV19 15 CASSTPGGSNQPQHF
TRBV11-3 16 CASSLEGGVSGNTIYF
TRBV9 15 CASSVEGHDNEKLFF
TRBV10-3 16 CAISTLNGISGNTIYF
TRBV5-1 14 CASSSGERNSPLHF
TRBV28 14 CASRSGGETGELFF
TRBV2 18 CASRAGTGGSLAKNIQYF